A selection of T cell receptor beta chains follows, all from one sample in a study of regulatory T cells in long-lasting Graves disease. Using its own MiXCR run on the multiplex PCR reads, TCRdb lists one record per CDR3 protein. This table holds about 420,000 distinct CDR3 sequences, around 17% found once. Separately, the same data were catalogued under a study of T cells in Graves' hyperthyroidism and ophthalmopathy.

Sequenced here: peripheral blood mononuclear cells (PBMCs), sampled at new diagnosis, from a patient treated with antithyroid drugs. Source of these receptors: a woman younger than 35 with Graves disease. Both conserved end residues are part of each CDR3. The order of the fields is V gene, clone size, J gene, D gene, CDR3 protein, CDR3 DNA. A D gene is named only where the DNA matches it firmly. Clone sizes are given selectively: once, few, many, or a class where the clone is expanded.

>TRBV20-1|many|TRBJ1-5|TRBD1
CSASTGDQPQHF
TGCAGTGCTAGCACAGGGGATCAGCCCCAGCATTTT
>TRBV18|many|TRBJ1-1|NA
CASSPKQNTEAFF
TGTGCCAGCTCACCGAAGCAAAACACTGAAGCTTTCTTT
>TRBV10-3|few|TRBJ2-5|TRBD2
CAISAPGLAGGETQYF
TGTGCCATCAGTGCGCCGGGACTAGCGGGGGGGGAGACCCAGTACTTC
>TRBV28|many|TRBJ2-1|TRBD2
CASSRRAGGPNEQFF
TGTGCCAGCAGCCGGAGGGCGGGAGGGCCAAATGAGCAGTTCTTC
>TRBV29-1|NA|TRBJ2-1|NA
CSVGLVSNEQFF
TGCAGCGTTGGACTAGTGAGCAATGAGCAGTTCTTC
>TRBV10-3|NA|TRBJ2-1|TRBD2
CAINGLAGLNEQFF
TGTGCCATCAACGGACTAGCGGGACTGAATGAGCAGTTCTTC
>TRBV28|many|TRBJ2-1|TRBD2
CASKGGSTYNEQFF
TGTGCCTCGAAGGGCGGGAGTACTTACAATGAGCAGTTCTTC
>TRBV30|many|TRBJ2-1|TRBD2
CAWSTGLAGGYNEQFF
TGTGCCTGGAGCACTGGACTAGCGGGAGGATACAATGAGCAGTTCTTC
>TRBV3-1|many|TRBJ2-5|NA
CASSPLTGKTQYF
TGTGCCAGCAGCCCTCTGACGGGGAAGACCCAGTACTTC
>TRBV5-1|many|TRBJ2-3|NA
CASSPDSFTDTQYF
TGCGCCAGCAGCCCGGACTCCTTCACAGATACGCAGTATTTT
>TRBV7-9|many|TRBJ2-5|NA
CASSLFGTELQYF
TGTGCCAGCAGCTTATTCGGGACGGAGCTCCAGTACTTC
>TRBV30|many|TRBJ2-7|TRBD2
CAWSVRSSGRYEQYF
TGTGCCTGGAGTGTACGGTCTAGCGGGCGGTACGAGCAGTACTTC
>TRBV7-6|many|TRBJ2-2|NA
CASSYTNTGELFF
TGTGCCAGCAGCTATACGAACACCGGGGAGCTGTTTTTT
>TRBV12-3/TRBV12-4|few|TRBJ2-7|TRBD2
CASRPRGGLRYEQYF
TGTGCCAGCAGGCCGCGGGGGGGGCTTCGCTACGAGCAGTACTTC
>TRBV4-1|NA|TRBJ2-6|NA
CASSQVPRQGNSGANVLTF
TGCGCCAGCAGCCAAGTTCCGCGGCAGGGGAACTCTGGGGCCAACGTCCTGACTTTC
>TRBV5-5|many|TRBJ2-7|NA
CASSLEGQGSYEQYF
TGTGCCAGCAGCTTGGAGGGCCAGGGATCCTACGAGCAGTACTTC
>TRBV7-2|many|TRBJ2-7|TRBD2
CASSLGLAEYSYEQYF
TGTGCCAGCAGCCTGGGGCTAGCGGAGTACTCCTACGAGCAGTACTTC
>TRBV6-1|NA|TRBJ2-2|TRBD1
CASSDRAGHFPTGELFF
TGTGCCAGCAGCGACAGGGCAGGGCATTTTCCCACCGGGGAGCTGTTTTTT
>TRBV27|many|TRBJ2-7|NA
CASQTGPPYEQYF
TGTGCCAGCCAAACCGGGCCCCCCTACGAGCAGTACTTC
>TRBV15|few|TRBJ2-7|NA
CATSRGGEGHGYEQYF
TGTGCCACCAGCAGAGGAGGTGAAGGACATGGCTACGAGCAGTACTTC
>TRBV7-9|many|TRBJ2-3|TRBD2
CASKRTSGTDTQYF
TGTGCCAGCAAAAGGACTAGCGGCACAGATACGCAGTATTTT
>TRBV6-1|many|TRBJ2-1|NA
CASSEASHDGQFF
TGTGCCAGCAGTGAAGCATCCCACGATGGGCAGTTCTTC
>TRBV28|many|TRBJ1-1|TRBD1
CASTLPGQGSTEAFF
TGTGCCAGCACCCTCCCGGGACAGGGCTCCACTGAAGCTTTCTTT
>TRBV11-3|many|TRBJ2-1|TRBD2
CASSVGAGLGNEQFF
TGTGCCAGCAGCGTCGGAGCGGGGCTTGGGAATGAGCAGTTCTTC
>TRBV7-9|many|TRBJ2-4|TRBD1
CASSSDRGRWNIQYF
TGTGCCAGCAGCTCTGACAGGGGCAGATGGAACATTCAGTACTTC
>TRBV9|few|TRBJ2-1|NA
CASSVDSGTAYNEQFF
TGTGCCAGCAGCGTGGACAGCGGGACTGCCTACAATGAGCAGTTCTTC
>TRBV6-1|many|TRBJ1-2|TRBD1
CASRPTGQRNYGYTF
TGTGCCAGCAGACCTACGGGACAGCGAAACTATGGCTACACCTTC
>TRBV7-7|few|TRBJ2-1|TRBD2
CASSPGLSSHNEQFF
TGTGCTAGCAGCCCGGGACTATCATCCCACAATGAGCAGTTCTTC
>TRBV6-1|NA|TRBJ1-1|NA
CASSPAGRQAQEAFF
TGTGCCAGCAGCCCGGCGGGCCGCCAGGCCCAAGAAGCTTTCTTT
>TRBV20-1|few|TRBJ2-2|TRBD2
CSAPGLAGGLPGELFF
TGCAGTGCCCCGGGACTAGCGGGAGGGCTTCCCGGGGAGCTGTTTTTT
>TRBV28|NA|TRBJ2-2|NA
CASSFPPYTGELFF
TGTGCCAGCAGTTTCCCCCCGTACACCGGGGAGCTGTTTTTT
>TRBV5-1|NA|TRBJ2-3|TRBD2
CASSLVVGTSGRRRGNAQYF
TGCGCCAGCAGCTTGGTTGTCGGGACTAGCGGGAGGAGACGGGGAAATGCGCAGTATTTT
>TRBV27|many|TRBJ2-1|TRBD1
CASSLDGTGTYNEQFF
TGTGCCAGCAGTTTGGATGGGACAGGGACTTACAATGAGCAGTTCTTC
>TRBV29-1|many|TRBJ2-7|NA
CSVRTAGGNEQYF
TGCAGCGTAAGGACGGCCGGAGGAAACGAGCAGTACTTC
>TRBV7-9|many|TRBJ2-1|TRBD1
CASSLGGGRARSNEQFF
TGTGCCAGCAGCTTAGGAGGGGGCAGGGCGAGATCCAATGAGCAGTTCTTC
>TRBV10-3|few|TRBJ1-5|NA
CAISAQGGSNQPQHF
TGTGCCATCAGTGCACAGGGTGGGAGTAATCAGCCCCAGCATTTT
>TRBV7-6|NA|TRBJ2-2|TRBD2
CASSSRLAGSTGELFF
TGTGCCAGCAGCTCCAGACTAGCGGGAAGCACCGGGGAGCTGTTTTTT
>TRBV30|many|TRBJ2-3|NA
CAWTASTDTQYF
TGTGCCTGGACAGCTAGCACAGATACGCAGTATTTT
>TRBV29-1|many|TRBJ2-1|TRBD1
CSVNPGQGSYNEQFF
TGCAGCGTTAATCCTGGACAGGGGTCCTACAATGAGCAGTTCTTC
>TRBV24-1|many|TRBJ1-1|NA
CATSDLGLATFF
TGTGCCACCAGTGATTTGGGGTTGGCGACTTTCTTT
>TRBV2|many|TRBJ1-2|NA
CAPTGWKANYGYTF
TGTGCCCCCACGGGGTGGAAAGCTAACTATGGCTACACCTTC
>TRBV6-5|many|TRBJ1-5|NA
CASSYFGSSNQPQHF
TGTGCCAGCAGTTACTTCGGGTCTAGCAATCAGCCCCAGCATTTT
>TRBV7-2|many|TRBJ2-7|TRBD2
CASSSGLAEQYF
TGTGCCAGCAGCTCAGGACTAGCGGAGCAGTACTTC
>TRBV6-1|many|TRBJ1-4|NA
CASIGSHNEKLFF
TGTGCCAGCATAGGTAGCCATAATGAAAAACTGTTTTTT
>TRBV7-2|many|TRBJ2-7|NA
CASSRGRSYEQYF
TGTGCCAGCAGCCGCGGCCGCTCCTACGAGCAGTACTTC
>TRBV6-2/TRBV6-3|NA|TRBJ1-5|NA
CASSPRGGDSNQPQHF
TGTGCCAGCAGCCCTCGGGGAGGGGATAGCAATCAGCCCCAGCATTTT
>TRBV12-3/TRBV12-4|many|TRBJ2-1|TRBD2
CASSLEGLAVNNEQFF
TGTGCCAGCAGTTTAGAGGGACTAGCGGTTAACAATGAGCAGTTCTTC
>TRBV27|many|TRBJ2-1|TRBD2
CATGTAGGHEQFF
TGTGCCACTGGGACTGCGGGGGGGCATGAGCAGTTCTTC
>TRBV6-2/TRBV6-3|many|TRBJ2-1|TRBD2
CASSYLGLAGTPYNEQFF
TGTGCCAGCAGTTACCTCGGACTAGCGGGAACTCCCTACAATGAGCAGTTCTTC
>TRBV11-2|NA|TRBJ2-1|NA
CASSLGTSFTNEQFF
TGTGCCAGCAGCCTAGGGACATCATTCACGAATGAGCAGTTCTTC
>TRBV7-8|NA|TRBJ1-1|TRBD1
CASSPGTGGDLTEAFF
TGTGCCAGCAGCCCCGGGACAGGGGGCGATCTAACTGAAGCTTTCTTT
>TRBV11-2|many|TRBJ2-2|TRBD2
CASRPTTGLTTGELFF
TGTGCCAGCAGACCGACCACGGGACTAACCACCGGGGAGCTGTTTTTT
>TRBV27|many|TRBJ2-5|NA
CASSTSGQGLPRETQYF
TGTGCCAGCAGTACTTCCGGACAGGGACTACCCCGGGAGACCCAGTACTTC
>TRBV28|NA|TRBJ2-1|TRBD2
CASSPKLAGQNEQFF
TGTGCCAGCAGCCCAAAACTAGCGGGTCAAAATGAGCAGTTCTTC
>TRBV24-1|NA|TRBJ2-2|NA
CATSDFGTGLDTGELFF
TGTGCCACCAGTGACTTCGGGACGGGTCTTGACACCGGGGAGCTGTTTTTT